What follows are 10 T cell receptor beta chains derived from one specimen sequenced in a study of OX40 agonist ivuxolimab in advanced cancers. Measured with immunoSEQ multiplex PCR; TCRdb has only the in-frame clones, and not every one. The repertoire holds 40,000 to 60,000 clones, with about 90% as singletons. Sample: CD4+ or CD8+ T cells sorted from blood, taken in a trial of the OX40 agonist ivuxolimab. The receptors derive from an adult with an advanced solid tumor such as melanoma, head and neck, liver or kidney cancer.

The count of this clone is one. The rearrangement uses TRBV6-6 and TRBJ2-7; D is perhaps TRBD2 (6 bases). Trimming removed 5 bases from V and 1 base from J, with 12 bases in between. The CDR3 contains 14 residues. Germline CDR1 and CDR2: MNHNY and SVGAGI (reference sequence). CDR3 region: CASSVDYLSYEQYF. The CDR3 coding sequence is TGTGCCAGCAGTGTGGACTACCTATCCTACGAGCAGTACTTC.

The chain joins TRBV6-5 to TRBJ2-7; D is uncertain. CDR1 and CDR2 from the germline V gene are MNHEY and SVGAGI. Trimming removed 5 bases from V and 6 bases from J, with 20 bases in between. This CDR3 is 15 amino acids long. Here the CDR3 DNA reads TGTGCCAGCAGTCTCGGCCGGACCATTCTTAGCGAGCAGTACTTC. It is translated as CASSLGRTILSEQYF.

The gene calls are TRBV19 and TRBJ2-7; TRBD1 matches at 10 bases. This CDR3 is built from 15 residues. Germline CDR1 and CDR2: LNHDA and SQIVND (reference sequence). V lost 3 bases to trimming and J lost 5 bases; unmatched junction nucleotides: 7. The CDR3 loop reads CASSILTGGDHEQYF. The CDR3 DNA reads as TGTGCCAGTAGTATCTTGACAGGGGGCGACCACGAGCAGTACTTC.

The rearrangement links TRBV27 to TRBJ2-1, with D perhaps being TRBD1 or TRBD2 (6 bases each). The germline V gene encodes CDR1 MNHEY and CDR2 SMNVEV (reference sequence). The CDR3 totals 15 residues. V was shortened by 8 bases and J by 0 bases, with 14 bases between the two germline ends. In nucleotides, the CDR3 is TGTGCCAGCCTGGGGGGCGTAAGCTCCTACAATGAGCAGTTCTTC. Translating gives CASLGGVSSYNEQFF.

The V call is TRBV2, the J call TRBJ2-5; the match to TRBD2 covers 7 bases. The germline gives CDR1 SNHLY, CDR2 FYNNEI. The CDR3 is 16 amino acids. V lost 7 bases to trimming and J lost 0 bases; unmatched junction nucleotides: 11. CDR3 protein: CASKIRGGDHQETQYF. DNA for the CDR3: TGTGCCAGCAAAATTCGGGGAGGGGACCACCAAGAGACCCAGTACTTC.

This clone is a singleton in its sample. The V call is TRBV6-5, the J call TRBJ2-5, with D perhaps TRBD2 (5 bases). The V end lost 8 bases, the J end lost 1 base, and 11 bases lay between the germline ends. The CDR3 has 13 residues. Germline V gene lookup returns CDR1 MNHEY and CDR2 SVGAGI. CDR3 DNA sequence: TGTGCCAGCCTGAACCGGGGCCAAGAGACCCAGTACTTC. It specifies CASLNRGQETQYF.

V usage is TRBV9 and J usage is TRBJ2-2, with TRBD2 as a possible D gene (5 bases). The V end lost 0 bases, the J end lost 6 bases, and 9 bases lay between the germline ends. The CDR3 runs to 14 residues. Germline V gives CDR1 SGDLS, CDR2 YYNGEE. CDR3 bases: TGTGCCAGCAGCGTAGGAGCCGGGGCCGGGGAGCTGTTTTTT. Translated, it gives CASSVGAGAGELFF.

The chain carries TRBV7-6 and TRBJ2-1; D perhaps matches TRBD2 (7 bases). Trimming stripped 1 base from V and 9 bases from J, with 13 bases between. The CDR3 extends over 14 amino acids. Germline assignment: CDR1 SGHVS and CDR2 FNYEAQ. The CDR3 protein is CASSLGGGDGEQFF. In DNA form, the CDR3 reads TGTGCCAGCAGCTTAGGAGGGGGGGACGGTGAGCAGTTCTTC.

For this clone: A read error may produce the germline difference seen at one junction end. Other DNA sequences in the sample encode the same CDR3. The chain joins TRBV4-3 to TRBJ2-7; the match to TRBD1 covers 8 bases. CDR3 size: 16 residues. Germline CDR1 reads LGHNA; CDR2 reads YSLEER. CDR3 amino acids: CASSQEGKTGAHEQYF. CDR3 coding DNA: TGCGCCAGCAGTCAAGAGGGGAAGACAGGGGCTCACGAGCAGTACTTC.

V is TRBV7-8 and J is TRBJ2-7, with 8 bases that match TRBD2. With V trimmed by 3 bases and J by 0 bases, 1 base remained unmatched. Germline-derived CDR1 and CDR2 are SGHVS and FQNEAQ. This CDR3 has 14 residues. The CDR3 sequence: CASSFGGDSYEQYF. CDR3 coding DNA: TGTGCCAGCAGCTTCGGGGGGGACTCCTACGAGCAGTACTTC.